These T cell receptor beta chains were read from a single sample in a study of T cells in tuberculosis. The repertoire was sequenced with immunoSEQ multiplex PCR; TCRdb's copy has only in-frame clones and lacks some. Of around 49,000 clones listed, about 95% were seen once; the top ten hold around 1.4%. The specimen comprised PBMCs, sampled at tuberculosis diagnosis. These receptors were collected from an adult with tuberculosis. CDR3s include the opening cysteine and the closing phenylalanine or tryptophan. Clone size appears in some rows only: once, few, many, or a class for an expanded clone.

j_call v_call clone_size cdr3_aa
TRBJ1-2 TRBV6-6 NA CASSYSQGTYGYTF
TRBJ2-2 TRBV19 NA CASRARTGELFF
TRBJ2-5 TRBV28 NA CASSFRGRYVETQYF
TRBJ1-6 TRBV6-1 NA CASSEAHPNSPLHF
TRBJ1-1 TRBV9 NA CASSVDKGGLNTEAFF
TRBJ2-5 TRBV7-2 NA CASSLKTLVETQYF
TRBJ2-7 TRBV11-2 NA CASSLMGDRGYEQYF
TRBJ1-2 TRBV5-5 NA CASSLDPTGGIGYTF
TRBJ2-7 TRBV7-2 NA CASSLVVGAMGEQYF
TRBJ1-2 TRBV30 once CAWSAQGSGYGYTF
TRBJ1-5 TRBV10-3 NA CAISGQGNQPQHF
TRBJ2-2 TRBV7-3 NA CASSRDRNTGELFF
TRBJ2-6 TRBV2 NA CASNSKGQGSSGANVLTF
TRBJ2-5 TRBV7-2 NA CASSLNREQETQYF
TRBJ2-1 TRBV5-5 NA CASSRLTSGSSRNEQFF
TRBJ2-1 TRBV7-2 NA CASSVGLAGYNEQFF
TRBJ2-7 TRBV30 NA CAWSVGTGSYEQYF
TRBJ1-3 TRBV28 NA CASRPGTGVLFGNTIYF
TRBJ2-7 TRBV5-5 NA CASSLAAYEQYF
TRBJ2-2 TRBV19 NA CASSTPTGQGRAANTGELFF
TRBJ1-2 TRBV6-1 NA CASSREGGYTF
TRBJ1-1 TRBV7-3 NA CASSLNEGSTEAFF
TRBJ2-7 TRBV4-1 few CASSQDLQGANRALGYEQYF
TRBJ1-1 TRBV6-5 NA CASSPWGGRDTEAFF
TRBJ2-1 TRBV5-5 NA CASSRSGTRNEQFF
TRBJ1-1 TRBV28 NA CASSLPTGMNTEAFF
TRBJ2-1 TRBV7-2 NA CASSRGLAGGNEQFF
TRBJ2-2 TRBV4-3 NA CASSQDVAANTGELFF
TRBJ2-1 TRBV10-3 NA CATRDSSGPYNEQFF
TRBJ2-1 TRBV5-1 NA CASSPPLAGGYNEQFF
TRBJ2-5 TRBV30 NA CAWRPEGSRPQYF
TRBJ2-7 TRBV10-3 NA CAISALASSYEQYF
TRBJ2-2 TRBV19 NA CATTGTGGAGELFF
TRBJ2-2 TRBV18 NA CASSPLRGTGELFF
TRBJ1-2 TRBV28 NA CASSTRREVANYGYTF
TRBJ1-2 TRBV27 NA CASRVGGAASYGYTF
TRBJ2-6 TRBV7-2 NA CASKSGSGANVLTF
TRBJ2-3 TRBV7-2 NA CASSLGGLILDTQYF
TRBJ1-3 TRBV18 NA CASSPLFGRDSASGNTIYF
TRBJ2-1 TRBV15 NA CATSRLTDEQFF
TRBJ1-2 TRBV7-9 few CASSSGANYGYTF
TRBJ2-3 TRBV7-2 NA CASSSGLAGGADTQYF
TRBJ1-1 TRBV10-3 NA CATLDRGWGLGKNTEAFF
TRBJ2-2 TRBV2 once CASSWDRDVILGELFF
TRBJ1-3 TRBV10-1 NA CASSATGGSGNTIYF
TRBJ2-7 TRBV5-6 NA CASTIFDRDSYEQYF
TRBJ2-5 TRBV7-9 NA CASSHRDREHF
TRBJ1-1 TRBV27 NA CASTAGAATEAFF
TRBJ2-1 TRBV2 NA CASRDSGRAYNEQFF
TRBJ1-1 TRBV7-2 NA CASSLHMNTEAFF
TRBJ2-3 TRBV9 NA CASSIRTGSTDTQYF
TRBJ1-2 TRBV7-9 NA CASSRTGGNGYTF
TRBJ2-2 TRBV30 NA CAWRVLAGGPSRELFF
TRBJ1-6 TRBV6-5 NA CASSYSSDSYNSPLHF